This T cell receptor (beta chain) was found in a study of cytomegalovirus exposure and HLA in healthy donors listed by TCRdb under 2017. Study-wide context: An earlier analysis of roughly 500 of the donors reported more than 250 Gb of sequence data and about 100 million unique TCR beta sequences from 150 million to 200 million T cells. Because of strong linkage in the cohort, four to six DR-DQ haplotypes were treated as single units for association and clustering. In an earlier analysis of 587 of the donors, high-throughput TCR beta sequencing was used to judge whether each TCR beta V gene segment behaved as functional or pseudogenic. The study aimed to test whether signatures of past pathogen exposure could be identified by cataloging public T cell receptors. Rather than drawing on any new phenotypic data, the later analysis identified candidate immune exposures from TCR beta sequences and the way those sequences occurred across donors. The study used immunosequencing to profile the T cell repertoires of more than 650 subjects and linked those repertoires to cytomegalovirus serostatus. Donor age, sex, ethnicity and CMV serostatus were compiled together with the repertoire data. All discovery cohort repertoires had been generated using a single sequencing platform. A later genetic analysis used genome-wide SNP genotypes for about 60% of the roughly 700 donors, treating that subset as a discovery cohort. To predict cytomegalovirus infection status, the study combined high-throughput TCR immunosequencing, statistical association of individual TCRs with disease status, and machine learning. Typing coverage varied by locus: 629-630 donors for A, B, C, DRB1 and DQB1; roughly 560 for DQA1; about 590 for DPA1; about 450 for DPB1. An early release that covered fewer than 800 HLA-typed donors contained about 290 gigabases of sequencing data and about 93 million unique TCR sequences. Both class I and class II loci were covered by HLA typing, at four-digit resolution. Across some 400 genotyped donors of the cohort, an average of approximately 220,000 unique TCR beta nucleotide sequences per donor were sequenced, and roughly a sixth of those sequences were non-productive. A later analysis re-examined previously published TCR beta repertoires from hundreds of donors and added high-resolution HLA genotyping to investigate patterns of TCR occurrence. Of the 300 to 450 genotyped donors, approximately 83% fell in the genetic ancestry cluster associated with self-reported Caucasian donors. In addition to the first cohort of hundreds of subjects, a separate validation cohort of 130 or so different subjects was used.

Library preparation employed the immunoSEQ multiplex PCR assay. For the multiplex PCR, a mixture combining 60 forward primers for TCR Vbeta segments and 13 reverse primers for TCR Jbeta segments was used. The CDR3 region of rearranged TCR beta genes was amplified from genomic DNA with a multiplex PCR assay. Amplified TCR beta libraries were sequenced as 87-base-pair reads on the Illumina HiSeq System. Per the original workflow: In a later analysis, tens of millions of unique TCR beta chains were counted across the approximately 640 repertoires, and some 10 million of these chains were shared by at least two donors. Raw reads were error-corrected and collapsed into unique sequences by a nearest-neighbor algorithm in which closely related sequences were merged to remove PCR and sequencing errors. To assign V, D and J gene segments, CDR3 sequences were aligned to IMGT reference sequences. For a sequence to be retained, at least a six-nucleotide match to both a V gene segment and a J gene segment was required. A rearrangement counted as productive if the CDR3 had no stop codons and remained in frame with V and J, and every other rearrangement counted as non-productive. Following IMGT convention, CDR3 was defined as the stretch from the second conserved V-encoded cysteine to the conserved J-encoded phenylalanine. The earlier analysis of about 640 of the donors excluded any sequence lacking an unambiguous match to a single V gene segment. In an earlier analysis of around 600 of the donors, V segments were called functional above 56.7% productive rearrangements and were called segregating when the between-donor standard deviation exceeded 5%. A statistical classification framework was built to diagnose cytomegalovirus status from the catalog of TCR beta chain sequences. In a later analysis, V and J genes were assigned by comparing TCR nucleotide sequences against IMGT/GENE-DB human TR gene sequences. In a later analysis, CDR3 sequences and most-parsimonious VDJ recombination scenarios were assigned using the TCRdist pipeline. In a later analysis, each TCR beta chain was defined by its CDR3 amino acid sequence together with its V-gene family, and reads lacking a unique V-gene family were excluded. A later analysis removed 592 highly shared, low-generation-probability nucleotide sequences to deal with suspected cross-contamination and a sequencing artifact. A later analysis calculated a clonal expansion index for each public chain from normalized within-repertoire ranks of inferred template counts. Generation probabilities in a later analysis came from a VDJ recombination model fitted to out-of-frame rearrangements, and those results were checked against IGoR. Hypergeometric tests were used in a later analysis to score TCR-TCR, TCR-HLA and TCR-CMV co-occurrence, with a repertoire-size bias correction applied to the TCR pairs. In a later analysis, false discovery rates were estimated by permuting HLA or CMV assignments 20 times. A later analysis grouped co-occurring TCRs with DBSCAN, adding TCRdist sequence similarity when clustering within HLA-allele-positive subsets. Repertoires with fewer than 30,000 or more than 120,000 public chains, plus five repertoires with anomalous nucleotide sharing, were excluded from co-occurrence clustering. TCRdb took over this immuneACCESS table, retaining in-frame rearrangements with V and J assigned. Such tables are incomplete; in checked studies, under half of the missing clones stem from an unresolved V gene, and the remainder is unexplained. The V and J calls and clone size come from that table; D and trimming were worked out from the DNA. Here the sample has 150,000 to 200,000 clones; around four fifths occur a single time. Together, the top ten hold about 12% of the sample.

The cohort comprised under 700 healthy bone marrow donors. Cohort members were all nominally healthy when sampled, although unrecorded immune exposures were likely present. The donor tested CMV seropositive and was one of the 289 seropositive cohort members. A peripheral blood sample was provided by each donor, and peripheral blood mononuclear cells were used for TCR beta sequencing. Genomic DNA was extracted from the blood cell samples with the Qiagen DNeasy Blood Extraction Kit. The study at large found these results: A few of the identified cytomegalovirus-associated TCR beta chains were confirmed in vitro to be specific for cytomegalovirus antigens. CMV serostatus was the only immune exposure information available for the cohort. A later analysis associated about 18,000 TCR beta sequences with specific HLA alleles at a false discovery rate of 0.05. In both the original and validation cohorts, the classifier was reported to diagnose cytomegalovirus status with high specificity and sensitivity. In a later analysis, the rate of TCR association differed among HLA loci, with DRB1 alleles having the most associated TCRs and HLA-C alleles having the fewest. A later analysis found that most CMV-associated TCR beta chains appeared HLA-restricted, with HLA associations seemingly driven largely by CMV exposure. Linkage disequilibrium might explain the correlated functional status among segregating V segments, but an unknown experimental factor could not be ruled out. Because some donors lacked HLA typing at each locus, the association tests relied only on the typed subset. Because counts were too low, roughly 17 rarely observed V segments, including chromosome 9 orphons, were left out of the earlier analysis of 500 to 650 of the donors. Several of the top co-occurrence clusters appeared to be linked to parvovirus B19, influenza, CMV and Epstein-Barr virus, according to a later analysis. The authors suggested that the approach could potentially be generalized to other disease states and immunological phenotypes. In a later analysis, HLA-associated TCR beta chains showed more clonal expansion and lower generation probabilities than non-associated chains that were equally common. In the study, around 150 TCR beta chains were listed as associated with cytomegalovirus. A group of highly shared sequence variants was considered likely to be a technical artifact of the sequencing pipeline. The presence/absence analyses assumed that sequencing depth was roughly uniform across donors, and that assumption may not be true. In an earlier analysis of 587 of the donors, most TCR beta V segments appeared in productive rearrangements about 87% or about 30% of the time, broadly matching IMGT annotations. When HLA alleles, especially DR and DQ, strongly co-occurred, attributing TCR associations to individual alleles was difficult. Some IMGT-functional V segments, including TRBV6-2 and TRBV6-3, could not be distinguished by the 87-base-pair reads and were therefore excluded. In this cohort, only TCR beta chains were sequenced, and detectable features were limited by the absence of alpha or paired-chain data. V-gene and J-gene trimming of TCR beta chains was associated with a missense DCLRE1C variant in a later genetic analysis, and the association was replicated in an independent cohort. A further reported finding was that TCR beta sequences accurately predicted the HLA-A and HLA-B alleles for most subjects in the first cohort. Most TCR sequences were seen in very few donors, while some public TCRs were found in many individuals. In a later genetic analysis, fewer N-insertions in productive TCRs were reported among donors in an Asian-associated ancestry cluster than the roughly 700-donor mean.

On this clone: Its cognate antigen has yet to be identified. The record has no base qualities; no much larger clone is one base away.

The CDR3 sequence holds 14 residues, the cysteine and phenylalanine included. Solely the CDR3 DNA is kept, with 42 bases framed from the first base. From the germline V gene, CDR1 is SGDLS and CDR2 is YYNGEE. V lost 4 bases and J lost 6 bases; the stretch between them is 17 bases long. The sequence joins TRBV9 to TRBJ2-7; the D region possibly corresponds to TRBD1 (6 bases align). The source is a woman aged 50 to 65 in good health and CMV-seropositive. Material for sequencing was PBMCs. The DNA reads TGTGCCAGCAGCAATCGAGGAACAGGGTCCGAGCAGTACTTC. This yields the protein CASSNRGTGSEQYF.